This T cell receptor beta chain was found in a study of blood T cells in healthy people across ages. Study information: About one barcoded beta molecule was captured per two T cells (by template switching). Study results and caveats: A roughly linear fall in TCR beta diversity per million T cells was seen with increasing age. Aged donors had fewer naive CD4+ cells and lower diversity than long-lived donors.

Germline V gene data show CDR1 as DFQATT and CDR2 as SNEGSKA (reference sequence). V was trimmed by 2 bases and J by 8 bases, leaving 16 bases between them. The CDR3 is 14 amino acids. Of note for this clonotype: Its target is unknown.

Sample-barcoded 5' priming and a J-beta primer mix drove a second PCR of about 7 to 11 cycles. One entry per CDR3 protein, called by TCRdb with MiXCR from the 5' RACE reads. The sample lists about 680,000 distinct CDR3 sequences, roughly 50% occurring once. The rearrangement uses TRBV20-1 and TRBJ2-4; D remains ambiguous. Sequencing was carried out using blood. The sequence was collected from a woman aged 60 to 75 in good health. In DNA, the CDR3 is TGCAGTGCTAGACCGAGAACGCTAGTAGACATTCAGTACTTC. As protein: CSARPRTLVDIQYF.